One sample yielded the 2 T cell receptor beta chains listed below, sequenced in a study of cytomegalovirus exposure and HLA in healthy donors. The PCR ran on 60 Vbeta and 13 Jbeta primers. Assay: immunoSEQ multiplex PCR; the TCRdb copy retains only in-frame clones and omits some. The sample lists about 60,000 clones, around 87% seen once, with approximately 1.4% in the top ten. Sequencing used PBMCs. These receptors all stem from a man aged 18 to 29 in good health and CMV-seronegative.

V gene TRBV4-1 combines with J gene TRBJ1-4; 8 bases map to TRBD1. The J segment lost 5 bases and the V segment lost 5 bases, leaving 7 bases of the junction unmatched. The CDR3 length is 15 residues. Germline V lookup: CDR1 MGHRA, CDR2 YSYEKL. The CDR3 sequence is CASSEYRGLNEKLFF. The CDR3 DNA is TGCGCCAGCAGCGAATACAGGGGGTTGAATGAAAAACTGTTTTTT.

The chain has TRBV9 and TRBJ2-3; a weak D match, TRBD2 (6 bases). This CDR3 has 15 amino acids. Germline V gene lookup returns CDR1 SGDLS and CDR2 YYNGEE. V lost 0 bases to trimming and J lost 5 bases, with 13 bases between them. CDR3 sequence (DNA): TGTGCCAGCAGCGTAGAGGACTTCGGGGGAGATACGCAGTATTTT. This gives the protein CASSVEDFGGDTQYF.